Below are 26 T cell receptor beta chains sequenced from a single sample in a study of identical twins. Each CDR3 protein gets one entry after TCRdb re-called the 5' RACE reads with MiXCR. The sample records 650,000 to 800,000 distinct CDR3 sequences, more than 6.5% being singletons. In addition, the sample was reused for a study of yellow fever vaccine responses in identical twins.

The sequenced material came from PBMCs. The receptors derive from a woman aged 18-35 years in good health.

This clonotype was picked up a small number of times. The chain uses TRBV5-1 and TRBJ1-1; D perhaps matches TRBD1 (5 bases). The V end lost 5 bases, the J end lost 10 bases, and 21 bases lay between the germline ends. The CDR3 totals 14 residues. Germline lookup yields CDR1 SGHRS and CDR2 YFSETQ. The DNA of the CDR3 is TGCGCCAGCAGGTCCCGCTCAAACGGTGGGGGAGCTTTCTTT. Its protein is CASRSRSNGGGAFF.

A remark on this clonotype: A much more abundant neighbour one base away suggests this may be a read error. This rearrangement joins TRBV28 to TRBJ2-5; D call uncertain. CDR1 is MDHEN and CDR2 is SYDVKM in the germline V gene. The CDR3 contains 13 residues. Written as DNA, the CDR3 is TGTGCCAGCCTTCCTACCCTGGCGAAGACCCAGCACTTC. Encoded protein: CASLPTLAKTQHF.

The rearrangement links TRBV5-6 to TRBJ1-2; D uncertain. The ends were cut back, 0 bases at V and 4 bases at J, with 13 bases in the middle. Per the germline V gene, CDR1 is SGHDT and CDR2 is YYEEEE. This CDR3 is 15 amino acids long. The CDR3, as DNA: TGTGCCAGCAGCTTGGGGGTAGGAGTGGCCTATGGCTACACCTTC. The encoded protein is CASSLGVGVAYGYTF. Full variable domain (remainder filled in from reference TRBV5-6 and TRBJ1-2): DAGVTQSPTHLIKTRGQQVTLRCSPKSGHDTVSWYQQALGQGPQFIFQYYEEEERQRGNFPDRFSGHQFPNYSSELNVNALLLGDSALYLCASSLGVGVAYGYTFGSGTRLTVV.

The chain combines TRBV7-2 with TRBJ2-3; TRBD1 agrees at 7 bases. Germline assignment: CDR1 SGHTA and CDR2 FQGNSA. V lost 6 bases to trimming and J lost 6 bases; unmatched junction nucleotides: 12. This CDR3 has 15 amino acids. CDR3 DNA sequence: TGTGCCAGCAGAAAAGACAGGGCCCTCCCGGATACGCAGTATTTT. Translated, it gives CASRKDRALPDTQYF.

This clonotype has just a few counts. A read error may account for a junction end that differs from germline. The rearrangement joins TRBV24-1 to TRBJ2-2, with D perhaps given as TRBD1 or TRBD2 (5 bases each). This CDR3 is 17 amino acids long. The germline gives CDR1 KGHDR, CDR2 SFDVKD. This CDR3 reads CATSDFLGTAKTGELFF. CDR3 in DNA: TGTGCCACCAGTGATTTTTTAGGGACGGCGAAAACCGGGGAGCTGTTTTTT.

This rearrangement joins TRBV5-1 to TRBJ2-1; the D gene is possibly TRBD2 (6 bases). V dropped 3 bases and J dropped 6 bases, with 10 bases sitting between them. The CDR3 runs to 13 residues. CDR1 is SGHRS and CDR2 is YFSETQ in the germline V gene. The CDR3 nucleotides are TGCGCCAGCAGCTACGGCGGGACCAATGAGCAGTTCTTC. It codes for CASSYGGTNEQFF.

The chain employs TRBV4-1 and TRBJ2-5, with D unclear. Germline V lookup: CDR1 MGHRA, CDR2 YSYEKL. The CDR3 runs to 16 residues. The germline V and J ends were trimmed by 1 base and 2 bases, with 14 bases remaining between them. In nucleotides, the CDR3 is TGCGCCAGCAGCCAAGTCGCGGCAGACTTTCAAGAGACCCAGTACTTC. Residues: CASSQVAADFQETQYF.

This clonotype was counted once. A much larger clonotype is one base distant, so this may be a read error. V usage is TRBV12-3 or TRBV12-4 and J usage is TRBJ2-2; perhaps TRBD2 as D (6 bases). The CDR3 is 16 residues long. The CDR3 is CASSFLRDLNTGEVFF. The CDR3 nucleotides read TGTGCCAGCAGTTTTCTCAGAGACTTGAACACCGGGGAGGTGTTTTTT.

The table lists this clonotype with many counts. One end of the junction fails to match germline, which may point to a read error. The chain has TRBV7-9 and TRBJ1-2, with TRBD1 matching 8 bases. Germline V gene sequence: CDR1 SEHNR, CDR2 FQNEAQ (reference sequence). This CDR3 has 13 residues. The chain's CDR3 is CASSPGTGYGYTF. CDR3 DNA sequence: TGCGCCAGCAGCCCCGGGACAGGCTATGGCTACACCTTC.

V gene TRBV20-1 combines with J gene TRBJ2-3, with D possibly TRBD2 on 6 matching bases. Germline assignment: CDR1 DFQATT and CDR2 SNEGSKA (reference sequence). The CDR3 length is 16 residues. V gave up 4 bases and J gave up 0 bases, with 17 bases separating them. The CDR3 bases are TGCAGTGCTACTCAGAGGAGGGGTACTAGCACAGATACGCAGTATTTT. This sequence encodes CSATQRRGTSTDTQYF.

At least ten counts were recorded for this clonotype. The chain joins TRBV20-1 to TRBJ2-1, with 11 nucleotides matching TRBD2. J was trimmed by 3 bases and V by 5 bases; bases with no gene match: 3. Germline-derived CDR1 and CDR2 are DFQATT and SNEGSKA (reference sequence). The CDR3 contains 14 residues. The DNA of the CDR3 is TGCAGTGCTCCCGGGACTAGCGGCTACAATGAGCAGTTCTTC. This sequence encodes CSAPGTSGYNEQFF.

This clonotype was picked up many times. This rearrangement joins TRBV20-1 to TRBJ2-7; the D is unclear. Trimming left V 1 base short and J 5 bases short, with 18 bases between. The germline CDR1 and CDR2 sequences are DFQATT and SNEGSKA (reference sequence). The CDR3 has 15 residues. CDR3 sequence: CSARVTGSEIDEQYF. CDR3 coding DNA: TGCAGTGCTAGAGTAACCGGGTCGGAGATCGACGAGCAGTACTTC.

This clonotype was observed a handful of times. CDR3 residues: CASSSPLGALSYEQYF. As DNA, the CDR3 is TGTGCCAGCAGTTCGCCTTTGGGGGCCCTCTCCTACGAGCAGTACTTC. The V gene is TRBV28, the J gene TRBJ2-7, with a possible D match to TRBD1 (6 bases). This CDR3 has 16 amino acids. CDR1 is MDHEN and CDR2 is SYDVKM in the germline V gene. Trimming took off 4 bases at V and 0 bases at J, with 16 bases between the two ends.

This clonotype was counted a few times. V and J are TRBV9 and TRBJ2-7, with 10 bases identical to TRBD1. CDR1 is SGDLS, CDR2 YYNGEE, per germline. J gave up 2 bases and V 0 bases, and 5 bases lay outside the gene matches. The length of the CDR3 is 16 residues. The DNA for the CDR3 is TGTGCCAGCAGCGTAGCCCCGGGACAGGGGACCTACGAGCAGTACTTC. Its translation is CASSVAPGQGTYEQYF.

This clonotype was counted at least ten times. The CDR3 loop reads CSVGQTSNQPQHF. The CDR3 DNA reads as TGCAGCGTTGGACAGACCAGCAATCAGCCCCAGCATTTT. J is TRBJ1-5 and V is TRBV29-1; tentative D call: TRBD1 (5 bases). In germline, CDR1 is SQVTM, CDR2 ANQGSEA. The CDR3 is made up of 13 amino acids. Between the trimmed V and J ends, which lost 4 bases and 1 base, there was a span of 8 bases.

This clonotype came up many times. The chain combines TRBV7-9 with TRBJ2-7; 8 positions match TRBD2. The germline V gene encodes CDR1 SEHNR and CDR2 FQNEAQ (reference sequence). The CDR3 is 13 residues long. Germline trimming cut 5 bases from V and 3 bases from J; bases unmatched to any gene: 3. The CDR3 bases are TGTGCCAGCAGCCGTAGCGGGAACTACGAGCAGTACTTC. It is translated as CASSRSGNYEQYF.

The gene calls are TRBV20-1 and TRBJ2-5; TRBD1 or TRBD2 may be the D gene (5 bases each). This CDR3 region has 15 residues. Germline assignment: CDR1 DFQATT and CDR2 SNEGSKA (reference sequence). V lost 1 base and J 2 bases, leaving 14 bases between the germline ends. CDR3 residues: CSARAGLAIQETQYF. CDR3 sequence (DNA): TGCAGTGCTAGAGCGGGGCTAGCAATACAAGAGACCCAGTACTTC.

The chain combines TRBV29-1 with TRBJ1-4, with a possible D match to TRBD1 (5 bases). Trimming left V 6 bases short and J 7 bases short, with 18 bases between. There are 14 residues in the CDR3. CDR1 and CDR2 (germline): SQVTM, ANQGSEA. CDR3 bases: TGCAGCGTAGACACCGGGACCCTGGGTGAAAAACTGTTTTTT. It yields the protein CSVDTGTLGEKLFF.

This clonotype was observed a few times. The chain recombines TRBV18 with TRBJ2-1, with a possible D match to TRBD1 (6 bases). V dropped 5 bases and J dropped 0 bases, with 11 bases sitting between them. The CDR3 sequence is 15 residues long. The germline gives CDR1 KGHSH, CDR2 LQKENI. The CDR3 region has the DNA TGTGCCAGCTCATATGGACAGTTCTCCTACAATGAGCAGTTCTTC. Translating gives CASSYGQFSYNEQFF.

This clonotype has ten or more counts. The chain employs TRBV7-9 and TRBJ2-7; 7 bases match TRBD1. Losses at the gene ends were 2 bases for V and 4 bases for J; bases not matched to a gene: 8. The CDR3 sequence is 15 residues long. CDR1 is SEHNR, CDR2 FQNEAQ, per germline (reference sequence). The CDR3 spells CASSLFQGVLYEQYF. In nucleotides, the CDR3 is TGTGCCAGCAGCTTATTCCAGGGGGTTCTGTACGAGCAGTACTTC.

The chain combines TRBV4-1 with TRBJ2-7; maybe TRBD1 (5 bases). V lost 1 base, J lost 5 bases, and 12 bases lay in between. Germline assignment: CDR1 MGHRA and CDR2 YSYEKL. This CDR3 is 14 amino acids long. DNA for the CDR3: TGCGCCAGCAGCCAAGTAAACAGGCCCCACGAGCAGTACTTC. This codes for CASSQVNRPHEQYF.

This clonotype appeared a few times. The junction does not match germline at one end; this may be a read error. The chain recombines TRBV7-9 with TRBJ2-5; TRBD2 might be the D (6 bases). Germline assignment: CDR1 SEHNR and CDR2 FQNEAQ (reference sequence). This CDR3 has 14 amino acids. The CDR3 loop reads CASSVAGGTETQYF. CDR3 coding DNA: TGTGCCAGCAGCGTAGCTGGGGGGACCGAGACCCAGTACTTC.

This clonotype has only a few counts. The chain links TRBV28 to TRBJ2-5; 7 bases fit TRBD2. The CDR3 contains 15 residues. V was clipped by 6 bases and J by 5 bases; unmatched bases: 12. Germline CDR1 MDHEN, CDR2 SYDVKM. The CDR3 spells CASRNPGLRVETQYF. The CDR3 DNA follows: TGTGCCAGCAGAAATCCGGGACTACGGGTGGAGACCCAGTACTTC.

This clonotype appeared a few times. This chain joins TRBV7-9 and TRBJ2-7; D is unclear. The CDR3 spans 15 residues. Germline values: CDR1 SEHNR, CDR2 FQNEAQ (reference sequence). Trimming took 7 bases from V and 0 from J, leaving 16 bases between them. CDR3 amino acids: CASMPPLTSSYEQYF. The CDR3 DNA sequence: TGTGCCAGCATGCCCCCCCTCACGAGCTCCTACGAGCAGTACTTC.

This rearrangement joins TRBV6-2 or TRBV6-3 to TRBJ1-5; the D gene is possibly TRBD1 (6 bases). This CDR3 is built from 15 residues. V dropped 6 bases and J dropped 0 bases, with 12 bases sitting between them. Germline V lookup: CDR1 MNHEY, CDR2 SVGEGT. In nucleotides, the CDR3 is TGTGCCAGCAGGCTACAGGGACTTAGCAATCAGCCCCAGCATTTT. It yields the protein CASRLQGLSNQPQHF.

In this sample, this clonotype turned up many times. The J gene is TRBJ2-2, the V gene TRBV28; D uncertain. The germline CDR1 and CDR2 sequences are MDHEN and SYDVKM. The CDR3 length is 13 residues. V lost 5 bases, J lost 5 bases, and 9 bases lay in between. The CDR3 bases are TGTGCCAGCAGTCTCACTTTGACCGGGGAGCTGTTTTTT. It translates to CASSLTLTGELFF.